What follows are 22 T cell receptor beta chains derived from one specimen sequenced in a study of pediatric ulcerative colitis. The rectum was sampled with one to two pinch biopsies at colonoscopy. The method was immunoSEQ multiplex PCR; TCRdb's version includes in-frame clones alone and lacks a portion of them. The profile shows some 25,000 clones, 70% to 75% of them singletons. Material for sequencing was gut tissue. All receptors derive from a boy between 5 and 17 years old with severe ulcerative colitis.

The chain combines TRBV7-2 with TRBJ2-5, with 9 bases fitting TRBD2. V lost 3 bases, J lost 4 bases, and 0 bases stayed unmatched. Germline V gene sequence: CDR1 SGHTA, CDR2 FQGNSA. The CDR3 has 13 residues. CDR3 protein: CASSLRGGETQYF. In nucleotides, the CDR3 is TGTGCCAGCAGCTTGCGGGGGGGAGAGACCCAGTACTTC. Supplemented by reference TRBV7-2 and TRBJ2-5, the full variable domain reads GAGVSQSPSNKVTEKGKDVELRCDPISGHTALYWYRQSLGQGLEFLIYFQGNSAPDKSGLPSDRFSAERTGGSVSTLTIQRTQQEDSAVYLCASSLRGGETQYFGPGTRLLVL.

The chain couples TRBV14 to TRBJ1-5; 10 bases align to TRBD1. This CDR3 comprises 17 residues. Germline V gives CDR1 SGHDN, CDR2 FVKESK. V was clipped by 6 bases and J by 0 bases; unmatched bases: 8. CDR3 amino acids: CASSRDRGGYSNQPQHF. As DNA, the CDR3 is TGTGCCAGCAGTCGGGACAGGGGAGGCTATAGCAATCAGCCCCAGCATTTT.

The CDR3 nucleotides are TGTGCCAGCAGCTCCCCGCAGGGAACCTACGAGCAGTACTTC. Its protein is CASSSPQGTYEQYF. This rearrangement joins TRBV5-4 to TRBJ2-7, with D maybe TRBD1 (5 bases). Germline assignment: CDR1 SGHNT and CDR2 YYREEE (reference sequence). This CDR3 has 14 residues. Trimming removed 3 bases at V and 2 bases at J, with 12 bases between.

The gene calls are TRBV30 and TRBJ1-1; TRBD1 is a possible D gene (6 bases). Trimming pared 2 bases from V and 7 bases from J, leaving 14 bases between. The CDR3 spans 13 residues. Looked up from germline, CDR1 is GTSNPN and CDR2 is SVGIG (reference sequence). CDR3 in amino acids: CAWSRGAGFEAFF. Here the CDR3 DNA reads TGTGCCTGGAGTCGGGGGGCGGGCTTTGAAGCTTTCTTT.

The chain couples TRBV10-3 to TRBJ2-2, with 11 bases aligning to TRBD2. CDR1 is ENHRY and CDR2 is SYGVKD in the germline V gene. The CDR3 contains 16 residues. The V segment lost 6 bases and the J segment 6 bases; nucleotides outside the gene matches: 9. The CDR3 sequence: CAISAGTSGFPGELFF. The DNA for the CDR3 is TGTGCCATCAGCGCCGGGACTAGCGGCTTCCCCGGGGAGCTGTTTTTT.

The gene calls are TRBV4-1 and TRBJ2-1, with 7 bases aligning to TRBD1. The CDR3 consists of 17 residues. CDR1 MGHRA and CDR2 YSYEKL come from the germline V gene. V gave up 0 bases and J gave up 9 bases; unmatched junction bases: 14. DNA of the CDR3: TGCGCCAGCAGCCAAGAGGTACCCGACAGGGTCGCTGGTGAGCAGTTCTTC. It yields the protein CASSQEVPDRVAGEQFF.

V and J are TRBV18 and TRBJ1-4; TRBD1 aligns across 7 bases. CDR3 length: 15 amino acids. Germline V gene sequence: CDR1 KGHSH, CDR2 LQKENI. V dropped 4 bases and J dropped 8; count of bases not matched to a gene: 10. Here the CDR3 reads CASSLLQGFEEKLFF. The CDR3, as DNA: TGTGCCAGCTCACTACTACAGGGGTTCGAGGAAAAACTGTTTTTT.

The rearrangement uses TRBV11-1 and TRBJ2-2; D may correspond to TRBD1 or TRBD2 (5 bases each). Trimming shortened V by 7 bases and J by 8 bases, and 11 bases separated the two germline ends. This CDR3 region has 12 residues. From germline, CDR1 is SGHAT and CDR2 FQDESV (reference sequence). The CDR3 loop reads CASNTEGGELFF. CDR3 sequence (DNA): TGTGCCAGCAACACCGAGGGGGGGGAGCTGTTTTTT.

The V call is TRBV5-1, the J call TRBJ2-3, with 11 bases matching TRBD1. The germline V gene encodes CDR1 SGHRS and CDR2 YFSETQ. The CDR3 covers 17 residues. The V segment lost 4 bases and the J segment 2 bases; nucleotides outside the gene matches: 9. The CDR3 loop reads CASSHLPDRGPTDTQYF. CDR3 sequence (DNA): TGCGCCAGCAGCCACCTTCCGGACAGGGGGCCCACAGATACGCAGTATTTT.

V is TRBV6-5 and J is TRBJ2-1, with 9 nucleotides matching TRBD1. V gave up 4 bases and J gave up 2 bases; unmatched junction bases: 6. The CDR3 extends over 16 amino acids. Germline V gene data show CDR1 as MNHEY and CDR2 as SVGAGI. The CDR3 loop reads CASSSPRQGAYNEQFF. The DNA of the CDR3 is TGTGCCAGCAGTTCCCCAAGACAGGGGGCCTACAATGAGCAGTTCTTC.

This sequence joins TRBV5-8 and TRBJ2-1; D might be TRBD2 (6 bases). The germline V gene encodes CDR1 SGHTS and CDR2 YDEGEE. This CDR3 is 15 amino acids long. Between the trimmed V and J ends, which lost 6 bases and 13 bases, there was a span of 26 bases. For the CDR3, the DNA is TGTGCCAGCATCCTGGGGCCGCGGGAAACCCGTAACCAGTTCTTC. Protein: CASILGPRETRNQFF. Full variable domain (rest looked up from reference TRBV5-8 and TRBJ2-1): EAGVTQSPTHLIKTRGQQATLRCSPISGHTSVYWYQQALGLGLQFLLWYDEGEERNRGNFPPRFSGRQFPNYSSELNVNALELEDSALYLCASILGPRETRNQFFGPGTRLTVL.

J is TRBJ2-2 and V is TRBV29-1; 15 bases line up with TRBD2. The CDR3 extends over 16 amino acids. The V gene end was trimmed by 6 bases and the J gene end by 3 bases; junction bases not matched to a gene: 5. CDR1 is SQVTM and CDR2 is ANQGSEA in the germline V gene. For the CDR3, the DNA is TGCAGCGTGAGGACTAGCGGGGGGGAATACACCGGGGAGCTGTTTTTT. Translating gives CSVRTSGGEYTGELFF.

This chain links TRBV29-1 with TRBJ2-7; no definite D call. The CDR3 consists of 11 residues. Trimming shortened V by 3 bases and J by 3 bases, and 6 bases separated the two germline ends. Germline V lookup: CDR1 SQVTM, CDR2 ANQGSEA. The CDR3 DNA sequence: TGCAGCGTTGAGGTCAACTACGAGCAGTACTTC. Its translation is CSVEVNYEQYF.

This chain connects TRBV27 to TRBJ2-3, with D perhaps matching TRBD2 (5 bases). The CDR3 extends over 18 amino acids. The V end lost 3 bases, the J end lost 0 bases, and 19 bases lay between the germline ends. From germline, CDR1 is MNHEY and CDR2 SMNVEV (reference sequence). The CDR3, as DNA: TGTGCCAGCAGTTTGCGCACCCCGAGCGGATCTAGCACAGATACGCAGTATTTT. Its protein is CASSLRTPSGSSTDTQYF.

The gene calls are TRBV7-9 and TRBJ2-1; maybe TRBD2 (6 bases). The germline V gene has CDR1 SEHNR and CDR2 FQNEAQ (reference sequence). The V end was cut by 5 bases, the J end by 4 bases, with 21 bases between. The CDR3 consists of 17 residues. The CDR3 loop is CASSKRLVLVGYNEQFF. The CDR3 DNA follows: TGTGCCAGCAGCAAAAGACTAGTCTTAGTAGGGTACAATGAGCAGTTCTTC.

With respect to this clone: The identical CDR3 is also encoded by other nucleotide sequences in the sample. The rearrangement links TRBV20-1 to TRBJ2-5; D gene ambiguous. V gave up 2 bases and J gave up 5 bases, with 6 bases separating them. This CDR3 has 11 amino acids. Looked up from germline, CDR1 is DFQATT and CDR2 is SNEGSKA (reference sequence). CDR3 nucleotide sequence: TGCAGTGCTAGACCAGCGGAGACCCAGTACTTC. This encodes CSARPAETQYF.

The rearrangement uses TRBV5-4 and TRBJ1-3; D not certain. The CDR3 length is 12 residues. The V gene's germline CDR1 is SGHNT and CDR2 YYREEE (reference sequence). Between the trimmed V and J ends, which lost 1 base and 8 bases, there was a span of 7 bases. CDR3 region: CASSLLGDTIYF. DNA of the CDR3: TGTGCCAGCAGCTTGCTCGGGGACACCATATATTTT.

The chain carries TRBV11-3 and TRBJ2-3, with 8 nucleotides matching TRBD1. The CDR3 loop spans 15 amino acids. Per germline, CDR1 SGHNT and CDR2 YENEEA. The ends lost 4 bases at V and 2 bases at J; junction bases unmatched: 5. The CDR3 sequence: CASSSGQVYTDTQYF. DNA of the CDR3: TGTGCCAGCAGCTCGGGACAGGTTTACACAGATACGCAGTATTTT.

CDR3 sequence (DNA): TGTGCCAGCTCACCAGATTTGAACACCGGGGAGCTGTTTTTT. Protein sequence: CASSPDLNTGELFF. This chain connects TRBV18 to TRBJ2-2, with D uncertain. The CDR3 runs 14 residues. Germline CDR1 KGHSH, CDR2 LQKENI. V lost 2 bases to trimming and J lost 1 base, with 5 bases between them.

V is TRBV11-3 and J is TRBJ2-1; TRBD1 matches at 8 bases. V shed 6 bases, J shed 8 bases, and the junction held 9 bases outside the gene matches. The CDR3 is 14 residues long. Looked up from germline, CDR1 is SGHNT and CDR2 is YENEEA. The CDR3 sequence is CASSLRTGRDEQFF. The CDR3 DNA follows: TGTGCCAGCAGTCTAAGGACAGGGCGCGATGAGCAGTTCTTC.

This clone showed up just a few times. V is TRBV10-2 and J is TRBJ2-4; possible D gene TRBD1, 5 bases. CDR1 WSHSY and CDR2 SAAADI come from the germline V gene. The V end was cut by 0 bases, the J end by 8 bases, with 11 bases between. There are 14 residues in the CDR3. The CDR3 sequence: CASSESGLGYIQYF. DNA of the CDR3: TGCGCCAGCAGTGAGTCGGGGCTGGGGTACATTCAGTACTTC.

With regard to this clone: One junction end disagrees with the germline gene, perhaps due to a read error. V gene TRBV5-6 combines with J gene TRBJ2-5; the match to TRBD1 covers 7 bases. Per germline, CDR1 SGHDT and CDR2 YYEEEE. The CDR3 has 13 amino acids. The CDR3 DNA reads TGTGCCATCAGCCGAGGGGGCCAGGAGACCCAGTACTTC. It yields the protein CAISRGGQETQYF.